These 3 T cell receptor beta chains share one sample of origin, sequenced in a study of blood T cell repertoires in COVID-19. Data came from immunoSEQ multiplex PCR; TCRdb stores just in-frame clones and leaves some out. The sample contains about 400,000 clones, less than 90% of which appear only once. Sequenced sample: PBMCs or T cells enriched from blood (not recorded which). The receptors were sampled from a young woman who had recovered from COVID-19.

The CDR3, as DNA: TGTGCCAGCTCACCAGAGTACGGGGGGCAGCCCCAGCATTTT. It encodes CASSPEYGGQPQHF. The chain recombines TRBV18 with TRBJ1-5; D is possibly TRBD1 (5 bases). Trimming took off 2 bases at V and 7 bases at J, with 12 bases between the two ends. This CDR3 spans 14 amino acids. Germline assignment: CDR1 KGHSH and CDR2 LQKENI. Together with reference TRBV18 and TRBJ1-5, the CDR3 gives the full variable domain: NAGVMQNPRHLVRRRGQEARLRCSPMKGHSHVYWYRQLPEEGLKFMVYLQKENIIDESGMPKERFSAEFPKEGPSILRIQQVVRGDSAAYFCASSPEYGGQPQHFGDGTRLSIL.

The V gene is TRBV19, the J gene TRBJ2-1; the match to TRBD2 covers 7 bases. The V and J ends lost 3 bases and 9 bases, in that order; junction bases with no gene match: 5. This CDR3 contains 13 residues. The germline CDR1 and CDR2 sequences are LNHDA and SQIVND (reference sequence). CDR3 protein: CASSIEWEGEQFF. The CDR3 DNA sequence: TGTGCCAGTAGTATCGAGTGGGAGGGTGAGCAGTTCTTC. Full variable domain (missing parts from reference TRBV19 and TRBJ2-1): DGGITQSPKYLFRKEGQNVTLSCEQNLNHDAMYWYRQDPGQGLRLIYYSQIVNDFQKGDIAEGYSVSREKKESFPLTVTSAQKNPTAFYLCASSIEWEGEQFFGPGTRLTVL.

The chain uses TRBV27 and TRBJ2-1; TRBD1 might be the D (5 bases). The CDR3 is 13 amino acids. Trimming stripped 8 bases from V and 4 bases from J, with 12 bases between. In germline, CDR1 is MNHEY, CDR2 SMNVEV (reference sequence). The CDR3 DNA is TGTGCCAGCTCATTAGACAGATACAATGAGCAGTTCTTC. Protein: CASSLDRYNEQFF.